This TCR beta chain was found in a study of regulatory T cells in long-lasting Graves disease. Construction of TCR beta libraries relied on iRepertoire HTBI primers and on Arm-PCR targeting CDR3 regions. Per the original data handling: Throughout the samples, researchers identified some 57 TRBV and roughly 13 TRBJ segments. TCRdb independently ran MiXCR on the multiplex PCR reads; one entry per CDR3 protein. Clone size and V and J calls follow TCRdb, not the original study. The table lists approximately 400,000 distinct CDR3 sequences, 14% to 15% of them singletons. This clonotype was detected many times. The time point: newly diagnosed GD, antithyroid drugs for less than 3 months. Making the TCR library involved RNA that had been extracted from PBMCs. EDTA tubes held Nine milliliters of peripheral blood from each patient. Germline values: CDR1 KGHDR, CDR2 SFDVKD. The CDR3 sequence is 15 residues long. V lost 7 bases and J lost 4; bases outside the gene matches: 8.

A further study also used this sample, focusing on T cells in Graves' hyperthyroidism and ophthalmopathy.

The rearrangement joins TRBV24-1 to TRBJ1-1; TRBD1 aligns across 10 bases. This receptor was identified in a woman in her 30s with Graves disease. The source material was peripheral blood mononuclear cells (PBMCs), sampled at new diagnosis, from a patient treated with antithyroid drugs. The CDR3 protein is CATSSGTGVFTEAFF. CDR3 nucleotides: TGTGCCACCAGCTCCGGGACAGGGGTGTTCACTGAAGCTTTCTTT.